This record concerns one T cell receptor (beta chain) sequence. Germline V gene sequence: CDR1 SGHTS, CDR2 YDEGEE. This CDR3 has 14 amino acids. V shed 4 bases and J shed 1 base, with 9 bases lying between them. This specimen comes from a study of cytomegalovirus exposure and HLA in healthy donors. With 60 Vbeta and 13 Jbeta primers, the PCR was carried out. Using immunoSEQ multiplex PCR, the repertoire was profiled, and TCRdb retains in-frame clones only, with some absent. This sample has about 82,000 clones; over 60% occur once, and the top ten carry 20% to 25%. The J gene is TRBJ1-5, the V gene TRBV5-8, with D unresolved. This sequence was found in a woman aged 50 to 60 in good health and CMV-seropositive. Material for sequencing was PBMCs. The chain's CDR3 is CASSPGLSNQPQHF. The CDR3 coding sequence is TGTGCCAGCAGCCCAGGACTGAGCAATCAGCCCCAGCATTTT.